This TCR beta chain was retrieved from a study of graft-versus-host responses after intestinal transplantation. The overall study: Transplants were multivisceral, liver-intestinal, or isolated intestinal. Study outcomes and limitations: Peak circulating GvH clone levels tracked with early post-transplant HvG declines.

This clone was detected a few times. The authors plated approximately 200,000 CFSE-labeled responder cells with approximately 200,000 irradiated, violet-dye-labeled stimulator cells. TCRdb's table, derived via immunoSEQ multiplex PCR, lists solely in-frame clones and lacks some. Of 15,000 to 20,000 clones listed, approximately 40% are singletons. This clonotype was sampled from a human patient who received an intestinal transplant. The sample consisted of alloreactive CD4+ T cells from a mixed lymphocyte reaction culture, taken before intestinal transplant. As to subset: CFSE-low proliferating T cells sorted from roughly six-day pre-transplant mixed lymphocyte reaction (GvH or HvG direction).

The CDR3 DNA reads TGCGCCAGCAGCCAAGGTAGAACAGGAGAGACCCAGTACTTC. It is translated as CASSQGRTGETQYF. The rearrangement joins TRBV4-1 to TRBJ2-5; TRBD1 is a possible D gene (5 bases). The CDR3 runs 14 residues. Looked up from germline, CDR1 is MGHRA and CDR2 is YSYEKL. V was pared by 1 base and J by 4 bases, with 10 bases between.